One sample yielded the 23 T cell receptor beta chains listed below, sequenced in a study of blood T cell repertoires in COVID-19. Sequenced by immunoSEQ multiplex PCR; TCRdb stores in-frame clones only, minus some. The sample lists around 100,000 clones, 75% to 90% occurring once. The sequenced sample was peripheral blood. Every receptor here comes from a man older than 75 with acute or convalescent COVID-19.

CDR3 in DNA: TGTGCCACCAGTGAGCCCGGACTAGCGGGAGGGCAGAATGAGCAGTTCTTC. Protein sequence: CATSEPGLAGGQNEQFF. The chain uses TRBV24-1 and TRBJ2-1, with TRBD2 matching 15 bases. Trimming removed 4 bases from V and 7 bases from J; junction bases left unmatched: 7. This CDR3 is built from 17 residues. Germline V lookup: CDR1 KGHDR, CDR2 SFDVKD.

The chain employs TRBV4-2 and TRBJ2-2, with 8 bases aligning to TRBD2. V lost 1 base and J lost 7; bases outside the gene matches: 11. CDR3 length: 17 amino acids. Germline V gene data show CDR1 as LGHNA and CDR2 as YNFKEQ. The CDR3: CASSQVRWREEHGELFF. The CDR3 nucleotides read TGTGCCAGCAGCCAAGTGAGGTGGCGGGAGGAGCACGGGGAGCTGTTTTTT.

The chain is built from TRBV6-5 and TRBJ1-5; perhaps TRBD1 as D (6 bases). The CDR3 extends over 15 amino acids. Between the trimmed V and J ends, which lost 4 bases and 3 bases, there was a span of 13 bases. CDR1 is MNHEY and CDR2 is SVGAGI in the germline V gene. DNA of the CDR3: TGTGCCAGCAGTTGGGGGCAGGCTCACAATCAGCCCCAGCATTTT. It codes for CASSWGQAHNQPQHF.

The V call is TRBV11-2, the J call TRBJ2-2; TRBD2 aligns across 7 bases. The germline V gene encodes CDR1 SGHAT and CDR2 FQNNGV. After removal of 5 bases from V and 6 bases from J, the junction contained 6 bases not matched to a gene. This CDR3 has 14 amino acids. As DNA, the CDR3 is TGTGCCAGCAGCCGGGACTACGCGGCCGGGGAGCTGTTTTTT. This gives the protein CASSRDYAAGELFF.

The J gene is TRBJ2-1, the V gene TRBV27; 8 nucleotides match TRBD2. Germline CDR1 and CDR2: MNHEY and SMNVEV (reference sequence). Trimming at V came to 3 bases and at J to 2 bases, leaving 3 bases not matched to a gene. The CDR3 sequence is 15 residues long. The CDR3 nucleotides are TGTGCCAGCAGTTTCCTAGCGGGCCCCTACAATGAGCAGTTCTTC. It yields the protein CASSFLAGPYNEQFF.

Only one count was recorded for this clone. The CDR3 is CASSQALFDSYEQYF. The CDR3, as DNA: TGCGCCAGCAGCCAAGCGCTTTTCGATAGCTACGAGCAGTACTTC. The genes are TRBV4-3 and TRBJ2-7, with D unresolved. With 1 base removed from V and 3 bases from J, the gap between germline ends came to 13 bases. The CDR3 is made up of 15 amino acids. Germline lookup yields CDR1 LGHNA and CDR2 YSLEER.

The V gene is TRBV28, the J gene TRBJ2-7; TRBD2 matches at 9 bases. CDR3 size: 15 residues. V was clipped by 8 bases and J by 0 bases; unmatched bases: 8. Germline CDR1 and CDR2: MDHEN and SYDVKM. The CDR3 DNA is TGTGCCAGCTCGGCCCCAGCGGGAGGCTCCTACGAGCAGTACTTC. Translation: CASSAPAGGSYEQYF.

The chain recombines TRBV25-1 with TRBJ1-3; a possible D gene is TRBD1 (5 bases). In germline, CDR1 is MGHDK, CDR2 SYGVNS. This CDR3 comprises 17 residues. Deletions cut 2 bases from V and 0 bases from J, with 14 bases between. CDR3 in amino acids: CASSEIYPGASGNTIYF. The CDR3 nucleotides read TGTGCCAGCAGTGAAATATATCCTGGGGCCTCTGGAAACACCATATATTTT.

The rearrangement links TRBV7-2 to TRBJ2-5; 8 bases line up with TRBD2. The CDR3 is 15 residues long. Germline V gene lookup returns CDR1 SGHTA and CDR2 FQGNSA. With V trimmed by 5 bases and J by 1 base, 6 bases remained unmatched. The CDR3 bases are TGTGCCAGCAGCCCCCAGGCGGGAGGCCAAGAGACCCAGTACTTC. This codes for CASSPQAGGQETQYF.

This clone was recorded only once. This chain uses TRBV5-1 with TRBJ2-3; TRBD1 agrees at 8 bases. In germline, CDR1 is SGHRS, CDR2 YFSETQ. The CDR3 loop spans 16 amino acids. The V segment lost 4 bases and the J segment 3 bases; nucleotides outside the gene matches: 10. CDR3 DNA: TGCGCCAGCAGCGCCACGGACAGGGTGAGAACAGATACGCAGTATTTT. Translating gives CASSATDRVRTDTQYF.

The CDR3 reads CASSSPKTSGRYNEQFF. The CDR3 DNA sequence: TGTGCCAGCAGTTCCCCTAAGACTAGCGGGAGGTACAATGAGCAGTTCTTC. The chain joins TRBV27 to TRBJ2-1, with 13 positions matching TRBD2. The germline CDR1 and CDR2 sequences are MNHEY and SMNVEV (reference sequence). There are 17 residues in the CDR3. V lost 4 bases and J lost 4; bases outside the gene matches: 7.

The gene calls are TRBV18 and TRBJ2-5; D ambiguous. Per the germline V gene, CDR1 is KGHSH and CDR2 is LQKENI. CDR3 length equals 13 residues. V was pared by 3 bases and J by 4 bases, with 9 bases between. The CDR3: CASSPRSPETQYF. CDR3 nucleotides: TGTGCCAGCTCACCTAGAAGTCCAGAGACCCAGTACTTC.

This clone was recorded only once. The chain joins TRBV21-1 to TRBJ2-2; the table names TRBD2, a call not compared with the DNA. TRBV21-1 has pseudogene status. The CDR3 is 17 amino acids. Here the CDR3 DNA reads TGTGCCAGCAGCCCTGGGGGAGACGGGAGAGAGACCGGGGAGCTGTTTTTT. It yields the protein CASSPGGDGRETGELFF.

The sample holds one count of this clone. The rearrangement links TRBV28 to TRBJ1-1; tentative D call: TRBD1 (5 bases). V gave up 5 bases and J gave up 10 bases, with 17 bases separating them. CDR3 length: 13 residues. The germline CDR1 and CDR2 sequences are MDHEN and SYDVKM. CDR3 DNA sequence: TGTGCCAGCAGTAACTCCGGGGGGAGAGGAGCTTTCTTT. It encodes CASSNSGGRGAFF.

The chain couples TRBV7-2 to TRBJ2-3, with 8 bases fitting TRBD2. CDR3 length equals 15 residues. V lost 5 bases, J lost 0 bases, and 4 bases stayed unmatched. Germline V CDR1 and CDR2: SGHTA, FQGNSA. The CDR3 sequence: CASSVLAASTDTQYF. CDR3 nucleotide sequence: TGTGCCAGCAGCGTACTAGCGGCTAGCACAGATACGCAGTATTTT.

The chain couples TRBV30 to TRBJ2-2; 11 bases fit TRBD1. The CDR3 extends over 14 amino acids. The V gene's germline CDR1 is GTSNPN and CDR2 SVGIG (reference sequence). The V segment lost 3 bases and the J segment 9 bases; nucleotides outside the gene matches: 6. Here the CDR3 reads CAWSRDRGVRELFF. CDR3 DNA sequence: TGTGCCTGGAGCCGGGACAGGGGGGTGCGGGAGCTGTTTTTT.

V usage is TRBV2 and J usage is TRBJ2-1; 9 positions match TRBD2. The CDR3 is 14 amino acids. The germline gives CDR1 SNHLY, CDR2 FYNNEI. With 8 bases clipped from V and 8 bases from J, the junction kept 10 bases outside the gene matches. The DNA for the CDR3 is TGTGCCAGCCGGGGGAGCGGGAGGTACGATGAGCAGTTCTTC. Its translation is CASRGSGRYDEQFF.

The chain employs TRBV3-1 (or the pseudogene TRBV3-2) and TRBJ2-7; D not resolved. From germline, CDR1 is LGHDT and CDR2 YNNKEL (reference sequence). V lost 1 base and J 1 base, leaving 11 bases between the germline ends. The length of the CDR3 is 15 residues. CDR3 nucleotides: TGTGCCAGCAGCCAAGGGGCCGCTCCATCCTACGAGCAGTACTTC. Its protein is CASSQGAAPSYEQYF.

The V gene is TRBV5-4, the J gene TRBJ1-6, with 9 nucleotides matching TRBD1. V was pared by 5 bases and J by 5 bases, with 2 bases of the junction left unmatched. The CDR3 totals 14 residues. CDR1 is SGHNT and CDR2 is YYREEE in the germline V gene (reference sequence). CDR3 protein: CASSRDRDNSPLHF. The CDR3 DNA reads as TGTGCCAGCAGTCGGGACAGGGATAATTCACCCCTCCACTTT.

The rearrangement joins TRBV19 to TRBJ2-1, with TRBD2 matching over 11 bases. This CDR3 spans 16 amino acids. CDR1 LNHDA and CDR2 SQIVND come from the germline V gene (reference sequence). Trimming took 4 bases from V and 8 from J; bases not matched to a gene: 10. CDR3 in amino acids: CASSTYSGRAVYEQFF. CDR3 nucleotide sequence: TGTGCCAGTAGTACATATAGCGGGAGGGCCGTGTATGAGCAGTTCTTC.

The gene calls are TRBV5-4 and TRBJ2-7; tentative D call: TRBD2 (6 bases). The CDR3 is 13 residues long. CDR1 is SGHNT and CDR2 is YYREEE in the germline V gene (reference sequence). V was shortened by 3 bases and J by 3 bases, with 10 bases between the two germline ends. The CDR3 DNA reads as TGTGCCAGCAGCTCAGGGAGGCTCTACGAGCAGTACTTC. Its protein product is CASSSGRLYEQYF. Full variable domain (missing parts from reference TRBV5-4 and TRBJ2-7): ETGVTQSPTHLIKTRGQQVTLRCSSQSGHNTVSWYQQALGQGPQFIFQYYREEENGRGNFPPRFSGLQFPNYSSELNVNALELDDSALYLCASSSGRLYEQYFGPGTRLTVT.

The V and J genes are TRBV7-3 and TRBJ2-1; 9 bases agree with TRBD1. Germline trimming cut 5 bases from V and 8 bases from J; bases unmatched to any gene: 4. This CDR3 spans 13 amino acids. Germline CDR1 is SGHTA and CDR2 is FQGTGA. The CDR3 coding sequence is TGTGCCAGCAGCCGGGACAGGGTCGATGAGCAGTTCTTC. It yields the protein CASSRDRVDEQFF.

This clone was picked up one time. J is TRBJ2-6 and V is TRBV5-6; the D is unclear. Deletions cut 6 bases from V and 4 bases from J, with 8 bases between. The CDR3 contains 13 residues. CDR1 and CDR2 (germline): SGHDT, YYEEEE. CDR3 nucleotides: TGTGCCAGCATGAGTACCGGGGCCAACGTCCTGACTTTC. Translating it yields CASMSTGANVLTF.